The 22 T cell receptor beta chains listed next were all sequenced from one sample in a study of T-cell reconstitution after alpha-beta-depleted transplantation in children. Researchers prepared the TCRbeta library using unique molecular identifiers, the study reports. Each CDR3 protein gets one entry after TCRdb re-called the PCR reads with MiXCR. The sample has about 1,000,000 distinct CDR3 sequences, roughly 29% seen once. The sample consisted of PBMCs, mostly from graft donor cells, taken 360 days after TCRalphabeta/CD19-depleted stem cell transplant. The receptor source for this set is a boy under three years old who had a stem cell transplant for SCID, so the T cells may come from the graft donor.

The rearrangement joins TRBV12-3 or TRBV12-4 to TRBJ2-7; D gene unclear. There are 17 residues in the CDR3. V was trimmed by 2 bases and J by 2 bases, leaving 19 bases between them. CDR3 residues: CASSLNARRQAPYEQYF. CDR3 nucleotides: TGTGCCAGCAGTTTAAACGCCCGTCGTCAGGCCCCCTACGAGCAGTACTTC.

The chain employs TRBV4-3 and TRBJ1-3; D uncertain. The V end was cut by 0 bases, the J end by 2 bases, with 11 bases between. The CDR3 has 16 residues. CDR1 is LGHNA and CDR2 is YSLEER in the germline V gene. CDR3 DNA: TGCGCCAGCAGCCAAGATCCCTGGAGTACTGGAAACACCATATATTTT. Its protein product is CASSQDPWSTGNTIYF.

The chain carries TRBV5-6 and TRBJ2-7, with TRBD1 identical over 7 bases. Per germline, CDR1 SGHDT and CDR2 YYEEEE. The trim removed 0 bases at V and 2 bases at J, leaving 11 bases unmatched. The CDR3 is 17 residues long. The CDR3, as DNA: TGTGCCAGCAGCTTGGACCCGGCAGGGGGTTATACCTACGAGCAGTACTTC. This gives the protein CASSLDPAGGYTYEQYF.

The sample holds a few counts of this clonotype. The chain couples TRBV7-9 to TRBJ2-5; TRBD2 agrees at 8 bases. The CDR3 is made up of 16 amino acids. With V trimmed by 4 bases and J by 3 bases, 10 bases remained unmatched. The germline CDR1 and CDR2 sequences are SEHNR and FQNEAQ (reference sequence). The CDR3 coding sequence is TGTGCCAGCAGCTGGGGACTAGTCGGCGTAAAAGAGACCCAGTACTTC. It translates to CASSWGLVGVKETQYF.

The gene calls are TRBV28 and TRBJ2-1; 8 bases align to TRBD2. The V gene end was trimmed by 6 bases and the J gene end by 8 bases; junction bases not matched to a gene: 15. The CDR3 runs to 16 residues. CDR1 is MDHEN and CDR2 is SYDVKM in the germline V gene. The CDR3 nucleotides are TGTGCCAGCAGCCCGCCGGGGGGGCCTCCATCGGATGAGCAGTTCTTC. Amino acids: CASSPPGGPPSDEQFF.

The CDR3 reads CSVGDITDTQYF. The CDR3 region has the DNA TGCAGCGTCGGGGACATCACAGATACGCAGTATTTT. The chain has TRBV29-1 and TRBJ2-3; D might be TRBD1 (6 bases). CDR3 length equals 12 residues. The germline CDR1 and CDR2 sequences are SQVTM and ANQGSEA. V gave up 6 bases and J gave up 2 bases, with 9 bases separating them.

The CDR3: CASSYGKSTDTQYF. The CDR3 coding sequence is TGTGCCAGCAGTTACGGGAAGAGTACAGATACGCAGTATTTT. The chain uses TRBV6-5 and TRBJ2-3; D gene uncertain. Looked up from germline, CDR1 is MNHEY and CDR2 is SVGAGI. This CDR3 contains 14 residues. Trimming removed 2 bases from V and 3 bases from J, with 9 bases in between.

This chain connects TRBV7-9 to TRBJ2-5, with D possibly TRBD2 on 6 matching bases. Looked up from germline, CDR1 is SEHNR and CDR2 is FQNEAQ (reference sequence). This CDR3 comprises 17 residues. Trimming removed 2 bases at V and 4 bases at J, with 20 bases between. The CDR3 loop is CASSLKGTRDGGETQYF. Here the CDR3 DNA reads TGTGCCAGCAGCTTAAAGGGGACTCGCGACGGAGGAGAGACCCAGTACTTC.

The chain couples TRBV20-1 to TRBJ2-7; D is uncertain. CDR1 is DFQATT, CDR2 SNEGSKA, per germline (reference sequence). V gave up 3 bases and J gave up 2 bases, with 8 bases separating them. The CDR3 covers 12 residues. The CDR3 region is CSASRSTYEQYF. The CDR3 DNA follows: TGCAGTGCTAGTAGGTCCACCTACGAGCAGTACTTC.

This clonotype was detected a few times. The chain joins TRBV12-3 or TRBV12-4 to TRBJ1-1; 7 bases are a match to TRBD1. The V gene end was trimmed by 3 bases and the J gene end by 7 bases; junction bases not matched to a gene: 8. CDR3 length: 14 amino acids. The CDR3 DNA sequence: TGTGCCAGCAGTTTGCCGGGACAGAGAATTGAAGCTTTCTTT. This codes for CASSLPGQRIEAFF.

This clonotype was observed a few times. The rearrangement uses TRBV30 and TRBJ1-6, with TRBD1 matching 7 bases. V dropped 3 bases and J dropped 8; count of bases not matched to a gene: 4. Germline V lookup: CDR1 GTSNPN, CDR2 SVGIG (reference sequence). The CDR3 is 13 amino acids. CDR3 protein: CAWSRDRDSPLHF. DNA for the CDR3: TGTGCCTGGAGCAGAGACAGGGATTCACCCCTCCACTTT.

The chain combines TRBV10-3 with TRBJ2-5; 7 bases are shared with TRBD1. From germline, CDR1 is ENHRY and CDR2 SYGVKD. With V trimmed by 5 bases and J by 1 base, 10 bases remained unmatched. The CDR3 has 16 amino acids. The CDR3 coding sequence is TGTGCCATCAGTCGAGAGAGGGGACAGATCCAAGAGACCCAGTACTTC. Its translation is CAISRERGQIQETQYF.

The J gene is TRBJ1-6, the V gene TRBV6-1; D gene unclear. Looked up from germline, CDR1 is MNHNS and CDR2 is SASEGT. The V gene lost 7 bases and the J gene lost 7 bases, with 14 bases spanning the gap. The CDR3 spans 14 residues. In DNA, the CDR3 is TGTGCCAGCACCAAGAGGACGGAAAATTCACCCCTCCACTTT. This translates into CASTKRTENSPLHF.

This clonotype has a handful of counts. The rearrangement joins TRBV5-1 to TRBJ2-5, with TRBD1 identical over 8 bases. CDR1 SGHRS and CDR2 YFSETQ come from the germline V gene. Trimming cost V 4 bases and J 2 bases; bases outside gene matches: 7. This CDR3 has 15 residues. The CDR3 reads CASSLGQGVQETQYF. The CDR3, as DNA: TGCGCCAGCAGCCTAGGACAGGGAGTACAAGAGACCCAGTACTTC.

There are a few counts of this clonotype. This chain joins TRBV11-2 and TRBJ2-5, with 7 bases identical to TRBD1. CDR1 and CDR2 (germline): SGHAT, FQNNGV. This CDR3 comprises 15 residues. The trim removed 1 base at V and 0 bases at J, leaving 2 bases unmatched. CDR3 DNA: TGTGCCAGCAGCTTAGGGACAGGCAACCAAGAGACCCAGTACTTC. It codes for CASSLGTGNQETQYF. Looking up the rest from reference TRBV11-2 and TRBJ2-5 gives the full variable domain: EAGVAQSPRYKIIEKRQSVAFWCNPISGHATLYWYQQILGQGPKLLIQFQNNGVVDDSQLPKDRFSAERLKGVDSTLKIQPAKLEDSAVYLCASSLGTGNQETQYFGPGTRLLVL.

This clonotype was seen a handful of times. The chain's CDR3 is CASGRLAGYNEQFF. CDR3 nucleotide sequence: TGTGCCAGCGGGAGACTAGCGGGGTACAATGAGCAGTTCTTC. The genes are TRBV6-2 or TRBV6-3 and TRBJ2-1, with 11 bases that match TRBD2. The ends lost 8 bases at V and 4 bases at J; junction bases unmatched: 4. CDR1 MNHEY and CDR2 SVGEGT come from the germline V gene. There are 14 residues in the CDR3.

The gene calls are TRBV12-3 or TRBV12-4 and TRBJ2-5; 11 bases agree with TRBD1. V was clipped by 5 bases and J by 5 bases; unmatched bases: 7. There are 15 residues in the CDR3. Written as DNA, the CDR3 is TGTGCCAGCAGTCCCCGGACAGGGGGCTGGGAGACCCAGTACTTC. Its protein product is CASSPRTGGWETQYF.

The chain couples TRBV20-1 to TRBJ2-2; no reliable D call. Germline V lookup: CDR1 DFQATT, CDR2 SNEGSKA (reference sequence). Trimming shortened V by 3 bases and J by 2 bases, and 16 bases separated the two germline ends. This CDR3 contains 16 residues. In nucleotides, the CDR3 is TGCAGTGCTAGTATAGGTGGTTATCAAAACACCGGGGAGCTGTTTTTT. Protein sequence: CSASIGGYQNTGELFF.

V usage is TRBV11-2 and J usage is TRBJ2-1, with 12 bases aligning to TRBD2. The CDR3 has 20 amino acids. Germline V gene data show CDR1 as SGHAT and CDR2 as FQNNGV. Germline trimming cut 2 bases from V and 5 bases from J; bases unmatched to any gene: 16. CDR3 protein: CASSLQGLAGGQGYHNEQFF. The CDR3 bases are TGTGCCAGCAGCTTACAGGGGCTAGCGGGGGGGCAGGGATACCACAATGAGCAGTTCTTC.

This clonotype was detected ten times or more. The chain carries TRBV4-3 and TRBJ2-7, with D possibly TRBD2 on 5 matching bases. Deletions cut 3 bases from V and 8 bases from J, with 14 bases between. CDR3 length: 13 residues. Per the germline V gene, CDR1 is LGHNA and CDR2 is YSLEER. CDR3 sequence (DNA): TGCGCCAGCAGCCATCGGGGATCCTATCAGCAGTACTTC. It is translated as CASSHRGSYQQYF.

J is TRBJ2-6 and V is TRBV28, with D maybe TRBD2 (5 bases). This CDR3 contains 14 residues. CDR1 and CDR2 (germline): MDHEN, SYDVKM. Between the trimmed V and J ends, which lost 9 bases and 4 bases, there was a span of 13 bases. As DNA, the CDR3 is TGTGCCAGTGCGAGGGCGCCCGGGGCCAACGTCCTGACTTTC. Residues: CASARAPGANVLTF.

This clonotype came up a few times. The CDR3 loop is CATSDSSGENTGELFF. CDR3 bases: TGTGCCACCAGTGATTCCAGCGGGGAGAACACCGGGGAGCTGTTTTTT. This chain joins TRBV24-1 and TRBJ2-2, with 7 bases identical to TRBD2. V lost 2 bases to trimming and J lost 1 base; unmatched junction nucleotides: 3. The CDR3 is 16 amino acids. The V gene's germline CDR1 is KGHDR and CDR2 SFDVKD.